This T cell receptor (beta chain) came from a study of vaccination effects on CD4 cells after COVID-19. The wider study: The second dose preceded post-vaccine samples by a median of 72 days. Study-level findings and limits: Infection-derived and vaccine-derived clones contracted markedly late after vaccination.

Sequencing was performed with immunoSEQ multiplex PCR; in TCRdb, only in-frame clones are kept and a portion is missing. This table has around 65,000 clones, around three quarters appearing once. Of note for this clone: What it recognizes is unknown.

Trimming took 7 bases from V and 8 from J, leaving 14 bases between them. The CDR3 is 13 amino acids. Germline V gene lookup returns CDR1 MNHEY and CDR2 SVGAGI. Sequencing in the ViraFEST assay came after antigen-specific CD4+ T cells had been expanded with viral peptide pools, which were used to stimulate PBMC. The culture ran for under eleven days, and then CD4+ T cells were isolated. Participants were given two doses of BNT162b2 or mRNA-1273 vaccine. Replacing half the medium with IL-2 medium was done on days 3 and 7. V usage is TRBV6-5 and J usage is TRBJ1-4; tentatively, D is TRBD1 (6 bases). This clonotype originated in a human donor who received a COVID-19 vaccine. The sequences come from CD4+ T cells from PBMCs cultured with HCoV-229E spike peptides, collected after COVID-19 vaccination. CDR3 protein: CASTPQGEEKLFF. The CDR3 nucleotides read TGTGCCAGCACCCCACAGGGTGAAGAAAAACTGTTTTTT.